Following are 9 T cell receptor beta chains from one sample sequenced in a study of graft-versus-host responses after intestinal transplantation. Clones were read by immunoSEQ multiplex PCR, and TCRdb kept only the in-frame ones, dropping some. Of roughly 10,000 clones in the sample, around 94% were seen once. The sequencing used PBMCs, collected 8 days after intestinal transplant. The receptors derive from a human patient who received an intestinal transplant, so some T cells may come from the graft donor.

The rearrangement links TRBV4-2 to TRBJ2-5, with a possible D match to TRBD2 (7 bases). Germline V gene lookup returns CDR1 LGHNA and CDR2 YNFKEQ. V lost 6 bases and J lost 1, with 24 bases in between. The CDR3 consists of 18 residues. This CDR3 is CASRLLRGGALGQETQYF. The CDR3 DNA reads as TGTGCCAGCAGACTCCTCAGAGGGGGGGCCTTGGGCCAAGAGACCCAGTACTTC.

The CDR3 reads CASSRLAGTYEQYF. The DNA for the CDR3 is TGTGCCAGCAGCCGACTAGCGGGGACCTACGAGCAGTACTTC. This rearrangement joins TRBV27 to TRBJ2-7; the match to TRBD2 covers 11 bases. The ends lost 6 bases at V and 2 bases at J; junction bases unmatched: 3. CDR1 and CDR2 from the germline V gene are MNHEY and SMNVEV (reference sequence). The CDR3 has 14 amino acids.

This chain uses TRBV2 with TRBJ2-5, with D hard to call. The germline CDR1 and CDR2 sequences are SNHLY and FYNNEI. This CDR3 region has 14 residues. Trimming took off 2 bases at V and 1 base at J, with 8 bases between the two ends. This CDR3 is CASSETVPQETQYF. In DNA form, the CDR3 reads TGTGCCAGCAGTGAAACAGTTCCCCAAGAGACCCAGTACTTC.

This clone was recorded only once. The chain is built from TRBV5-1 and TRBJ2-1; 8 bases are a match to TRBD1. Per the germline V gene, CDR1 is SGHRS and CDR2 is YFSETQ. The CDR3 totals 15 residues. Trimming removed 1 base from V and 3 bases from J; junction bases left unmatched: 3. This chain's CDR3 is CASSLQDRVYNEQFF. The DNA for the CDR3 is TGCGCCAGCAGCTTGCAGGACAGGGTCTACAATGAGCAGTTCTTC.

The J gene is TRBJ1-2, the V gene TRBV19; no clear D gene. Germline values: CDR1 LNHDA, CDR2 SQIVND (reference sequence). The CDR3 is 13 residues long. V shed 5 bases and J shed 8 bases, with 15 bases lying between them. Written as DNA, the CDR3 is TGTGCCAGTAGTCTAACGGCCGGCACGGGCTACACCTTC. As protein: CASSLTAGTGYTF.

This chain connects TRBV27 to TRBJ2-7; 7 bases agree with TRBD1. The CDR3 totals 14 residues. V lost 4 bases and J lost 6; bases outside the gene matches: 9. Germline V gene lookup returns CDR1 MNHEY and CDR2 SMNVEV (reference sequence). CDR3 DNA: TGTGCCAGCAGTTCTCACGACAGGGTACGCGAGCAGTACTTC. Translation gives CASSSHDRVREQYF.

V gene TRBV4-1 combines with J gene TRBJ2-3; 12 bases agree with TRBD2. This CDR3 contains 20 residues. Trimming removed 8 bases from V and 3 bases from J; junction bases left unmatched: 21. Germline assignment: CDR1 MGHRA and CDR2 YSYEKL. The CDR3, as DNA: TGCGCCAGCTCCCGGGGGAGGACTAGCGGGGAACGGGGAGTAACAGATACGCAGTATTTT. Translation: CASSRGRTSGERGVTDTQYF.

The rearrangement uses TRBV11-2 and TRBJ1-5; D gene unclear. This CDR3 is 15 amino acids long. Trimming removed 0 bases at V and 0 bases at J, with 6 bases between. CDR1 SGHAT and CDR2 FQNNGV come from the germline V gene. This CDR3 reads CASSLDLGSNQPQHF. CDR3 nucleotides: TGTGCCAGCAGCTTAGATTTGGGTAGCAATCAGCCCCAGCATTTT.

This clone was recorded a few times. The rearrangement links TRBV7-3 to TRBJ2-2, with D unclear. V was clipped by 0 bases and J by 8 bases, with 13 bases between them. The CDR3 totals 15 residues. Germline V gene lookup returns CDR1 SGHTA and CDR2 FQGTGA. The chain's CDR3 is CASSLTRATGGELFF. The CDR3 DNA sequence: TGTGCCAGCAGCTTAACTAGGGCCACCGGGGGGGAGCTGTTTTTT. The variable domain in full, with the rest retrieved from reference TRBV7-3 and TRBJ2-2, is GAGVSQTPSNKVTEKGKYVELRCDPISGHTALYWYRQSLGQGPEFLIYFQGTGAADDSGLPNDRFFAVRPEGSVSTLKIQRTERGDSAVYLCASSLTRATGGELFFGEGSRLTVL.